The 14 T cell receptor beta chains in this list originate from one sample, sequenced in a study of cytomegalovirus exposure and HLA in healthy donors (dated by TCRdb to the late 2010s). The library was generated by the immunoSEQ multiplex PCR assay. A mixture of 60 forward primers for TCR Vbeta segments and 13 reverse primers for TCR Jbeta segments was used in the multiplex PCR. Sourced from immuneACCESS, this table was stored by TCRdb with only in-frame sequences that have V and J called. A share of the clones is absent; for the studies checked, an unresolved V gene accounts for under half, and the remainder has no known explanation. This sample holds some 250,000 clones; about 80% were observed only once. Together, the top ten hold almost 8% of the sample. Material for sequencing was PBMCs. These receptors were collected from a woman in her fifties or sixties in good health and CMV-seropositive.

The V gene is TRBV27, the J gene TRBJ2-7; the match to TRBD1 covers 8 bases. Germline values: CDR1 MNHEY, CDR2 SMNVEV (reference sequence). The CDR3 spans 14 residues. V shed 4 bases, J shed 1 base, and the junction held 3 bases outside the gene matches. CDR3 bases: TGTGCCAGCAGTTCCTGGACAGGGTCCTACGAGCAGTACTTC. This sequence encodes CASSSWTGSYEQYF.

This clone showed up just once. The chain combines TRBV11-2 with TRBJ1-5; no clear D. The CDR3 consists of 13 residues. V was cut by 2 bases and J by 2 bases, with 4 bases left in between. Germline CDR1 is SGHAT and CDR2 is FQNNGV. The CDR3 is CASSLLGNQPQHF. The CDR3 DNA sequence: TGTGCCAGCAGCTTACTTGGCAATCAGCCCCAGCATTTT.

The chain uses TRBV18 and TRBJ2-7; no definite D call. This CDR3 has 12 residues. Germline-derived CDR1 and CDR2 are KGHSH and LQKENI. V was cut by 2 bases and J by 5 bases, with 7 bases left in between. The CDR3 loop reads CASSPTRDEQYF. In nucleotides, the CDR3 is TGTGCCAGCTCACCAACCCGGGACGAGCAGTACTTC.

This clone turned up a few times. V and J are TRBV9 and TRBJ2-7; perhaps TRBD2 as D (5 bases). From germline, CDR1 is SGDLS and CDR2 YYNGEE. The CDR3 runs 14 residues. The V end lost 4 bases, the J end lost 3 bases, and 14 bases lay between the germline ends. CDR3 residues: CASSPLDSNYEQYF. CDR3 bases: TGTGCCAGCAGCCCACTGGACTCCAACTACGAGCAGTACTTC.

The chain employs TRBV29-1 and TRBJ1-5; TRBD1 agrees at 8 bases. This CDR3 has 14 amino acids. The junction had 6 bases not matched to a gene; V was cut back by 4 bases and J by 4 bases. The germline CDR1 and CDR2 sequences are SQVTM and ANQGSEA. The chain's CDR3 is CSVAPDRANQPQHF. In nucleotides, the CDR3 is TGCAGCGTTGCCCCGGACAGGGCTAATCAGCCCCAGCATTTT.

In regard to this clone: An end of the junction differs from the germline gene, which may be a read error. The chain combines TRBV7-9 with TRBJ1-1; TRBD1 is a possible D gene (6 bases). This CDR3 spans 15 amino acids. CDR1 SEHNR and CDR2 FQNEAQ come from the germline V gene (reference sequence). DNA of the CDR3: TGTTCCAGCAGCTTAATTGGGACACTAAACACTGAAGCTTTCTTT. Amino acids: CSSSLIGTLNTEAFF.

This rearrangement joins TRBV19 to TRBJ1-1; D call uncertain. In germline, CDR1 is LNHDA, CDR2 SQIVND (reference sequence). The CDR3 has 12 residues. V lost 7 bases and J lost 0, with 6 bases in between. CDR3 coding DNA: TGTGCCAGTACTTACATGAACACTGAAGCTTTCTTT. Translating gives CASTYMNTEAFF.

The chain uses TRBV2 and TRBJ2-1, with 11 positions matching TRBD2. The V gene's germline CDR1 is SNHLY and CDR2 FYNNEI. V was clipped by 6 bases and J by 6 bases; unmatched bases: 7. This CDR3 has 15 amino acids. The CDR3 here is CASRPGTSGRNEQFF. The CDR3 DNA reads TGTGCCAGCAGGCCAGGGACTAGCGGCCGCAATGAGCAGTTCTTC.

The rearrangement joins TRBV5-1 to TRBJ2-7; D might be TRBD1 (6 bases). Per the germline V gene, CDR1 is SGHRS and CDR2 is YFSETQ. The ends were cut back, 0 bases at V and 2 bases at J, with 15 bases in the middle. The CDR3 runs 16 residues. CDR3 nucleotide sequence: TGCGCCAGCAGCTTGGAGCTTGTAGACAGGACCTACGAGCAGTACTTC. It yields the protein CASSLELVDRTYEQYF.

This chain uses TRBV7-9 with TRBJ2-2, with 7 bases aligning to TRBD1. The germline V gene encodes CDR1 SEHNR and CDR2 FQNEAQ (reference sequence). V was clipped by 5 bases and J by 1 base; unmatched bases: 4. This CDR3 contains 15 residues. In DNA, the CDR3 is TGTGCCAGCAGCAACCGGGACAGGAACACCGGGGAGCTGTTTTTT. This codes for CASSNRDRNTGELFF.

The chain is built from TRBV27 and TRBJ1-2, with 8 bases matching TRBD1. This CDR3 comprises 13 residues. V dropped 6 bases and J dropped 5; count of bases not matched to a gene: 5. Germline loops: CDR1 MNHEY, CDR2 SMNVEV (reference sequence). The DNA for the CDR3 is TGTGCCAGCAGCTCCGACAGGGGATATGGCTACACCTTC. It yields the protein CASSSDRGYGYTF.

V is TRBV6-6 and J is TRBJ2-7, with TRBD2 matching over 8 bases. V was clipped by 2 bases and J by 7 bases; unmatched bases: 13. This CDR3 is built from 16 residues. Germline V CDR1 and CDR2: MNHNY, SVGAGI (reference sequence). The CDR3 spells CASSYTYRGGKVEQYF. Written as DNA, the CDR3 is TGTGCCAGCAGTTACACTTACCGGGGGGGTAAGGTGGAGCAGTACTTC.

This rearrangement joins TRBV19 to TRBJ1-4, with D tentatively TRBD1 (5 bases). CDR3 size: 14 residues. Germline assignment: CDR1 LNHDA and CDR2 SQIVND (reference sequence). Trimming removed 6 bases at V and 4 bases at J, with 12 bases between. CDR3 sequence reads: CASRIGHRNEKLFF. The CDR3 nucleotides read TGTGCCAGTAGAATTGGACACCGTAATGAAAAACTGTTTTTT.

The rearrangement links TRBV7-9 to TRBJ1-1; perhaps TRBD1 as D (6 bases). Trimming cost V 6 bases and J 1 base, with 12 bases left between them. Germline V gene lookup returns CDR1 SEHNR and CDR2 FQNEAQ (reference sequence). The CDR3 extends over 14 amino acids. CDR3 nucleotides: TGTGCCAGCAGGGTGGACAGTTGGAACACTGAAGCTTTCTTT. The encoded protein is CASRVDSWNTEAFF.